Described below is a single T cell receptor beta chain sequence and its context. The antigen is undetermined. The source of the sample is a study of shared clonotypes between healthy human individuals. Broader study findings: Specimens sampled were limited to blood, with tissue repertoires likely differing. Represented genetic and exposure-history diversity was restricted by having few donors.

The CDR3 is 13 residues long. In germline, CDR1 is MNHEY, CDR2 SMNVEV (reference sequence). V was pared by 8 bases and J by 2 bases, with 13 bases between. The run depth of the assay was deep. Sorted-subset replicate PCR reactions contained roughly 200 ng DNA, corresponding to some 29,000 T cell genomes. Using immunoSEQ multiplex PCR, the repertoire was profiled, and TCRdb retains in-frame clones only, with some absent. The table records more than 2 million clones, just under 95% of them present only once. In the naive CD8 group, cells lacked CD45RO and were positively selected for CCR7, so terminally differentiated effector memory CD45RA+ cells were left out.

This TCR was recovered from a man aged 18 to 35 in good health. Some clones in this sample may be carry-over from other donors' samples. Material: naive CD8+ T cells from PBMCs. The V call is TRBV27, the J call TRBJ2-7, with D perhaps TRBD2 (5 bases). CDR3 bases: TGTGCCAGCTCCGAGGGCGTAACCTACGAGCAGTACTTC. Translation gives CASSEGVTYEQYF.